A selection of T cell receptor beta chains follows, all from one sample in a study of cytomegalovirus exposure and HLA in healthy donors. Produced via immunoSEQ multiplex PCR; TCRdb's table is partial and in-frame only. This table has approximately 170,000 clones, 85% appearing once. The sample was PBMCs. Receptors originate from a boy between 2 and 10 years old in good health and CMV-seronegative. The CDR3 runs from the conserved cysteine through the conserved F or W. The order of the fields is V gene, clone size, D gene, CDR3 length, J gene, CDR3 DNA, CDR3 protein. The D gene is left open where the match is weak. Only some rows state a clone size, as once, few, many or a class for expanded clones.

v_call: TRBV6-6
clone_size: once
d_call: -
cdr3_length: 14
j_call: TRBJ1-2
cdr3_nt: TGTGCCAGCAGTTACCGAGCACTTAACTATGGCTACACCTTC
cdr3_aa: CASSYRALNYGYTF

v_call: TRBV7-3
clone_size: few
d_call: TRBD1
cdr3_length: 15
j_call: TRBJ1-2
cdr3_nt: TGTGCCAGCAGCATTGACAGGGAAGCTAACTATGGCTACACCTTC
cdr3_aa: CASSIDREANYGYTF

v_call: TRBV19
clone_size: -
d_call: -
cdr3_length: 12
j_call: TRBJ2-7
cdr3_nt: TGTGCCAGTAGTCCACAGGGTGGCGAGCAGTACTTC
cdr3_aa: CASSPQGGEQYF

v_call: TRBV4-1
clone_size: -
d_call: TRBD2
cdr3_length: 15
j_call: TRBJ2-1
cdr3_nt: TGCGCCAGCAGCCAGGTAGCGGGGGGGCCGAATGAGCAGTTCTTC
cdr3_aa: CASSQVAGGPNEQFF

v_call: TRBV28
clone_size: -
d_call: -
cdr3_length: 15
j_call: TRBJ1-4
cdr3_nt: TGTGCCAGCAGACCCGGGGACTCGGTCCGGGAAAAACTGTTTTTT
cdr3_aa: CASRPGDSVREKLFF

v_call: TRBV10-1
clone_size: once
d_call: -
cdr3_length: 14
j_call: TRBJ2-5
cdr3_nt: TGCGCCAGCAGTGAGTTTGAGGGGGAAGAGACCCAGTACTTC
cdr3_aa: CASSEFEGEETQYF

v_call: TRBV5-1
clone_size: -
d_call: -
cdr3_length: 14
j_call: TRBJ1-1
cdr3_nt: TGTGCCAGCAGACCTGCCGGGTTGAACACTGAAGCTTTCTTT
cdr3_aa: CASRPAGLNTEAFF

v_call: TRBV6-1
clone_size: -
d_call: -
cdr3_length: 15
j_call: TRBJ2-7
cdr3_nt: TGTGCCAGCAGTGTGCGTCGGGGTTTCCCCTACGAGCAGTACTTC
cdr3_aa: CASSVRRGFPYEQYF

v_call: TRBV28
clone_size: -
d_call: TRBD1
cdr3_length: 14
j_call: TRBJ2-4
cdr3_nt: TGTGCCAGCAGGTTGACAGGGGCCAAAAACATTCAGTACTTC
cdr3_aa: CASRLTGAKNIQYF

v_call: TRBV5-1
clone_size: -
d_call: -
cdr3_length: 15
j_call: TRBJ2-2
cdr3_nt: TGCGCCAGCAGCTTGGGGCAGGTAATCACCGGGGAGCTGTTTTTT
cdr3_aa: CASSLGQVITGELFF

v_call: TRBV28
clone_size: -
d_call: -
cdr3_length: 14
j_call: TRBJ2-7
cdr3_nt: TGTGCCAGCAGCAAAGTGGGGGCGGACTACGAGCAGTACTTC
cdr3_aa: CASSKVGADYEQYF

v_call: TRBV14
clone_size: -
d_call: TRBD1
cdr3_length: 22
j_call: TRBJ1-2
cdr3_nt: TGTGCCAGCAGCCAAGATCCCCCCGGGACAGGAGAGACTCAGCCCCGGCTATATGGCTACACCTTC
cdr3_aa: CASSQDPPGTGETQPRLYGYTF

v_call: TRBV6-6
clone_size: -
d_call: -
cdr3_length: 15
j_call: TRBJ2-1
cdr3_nt: TGTGCCAGCAGTTACTCGGGACTGTCTCCCGATGAGCAGTTCTTC
cdr3_aa: CASSYSGLSPDEQFF

v_call: TRBV2
clone_size: once
d_call: -
cdr3_length: 11
j_call: TRBJ1-1
cdr3_nt: TGTGCCAGCAGGGAGGGCACTGAAGCTTTCTTT
cdr3_aa: CASREGTEAFF

v_call: TRBV25-1
clone_size: once
d_call: -
cdr3_length: 14
j_call: TRBJ2-1
cdr3_nt: TGTGCCAGCAGCGCGGGGGCCCTCGGGGGTGAGCAGTTCTTC
cdr3_aa: CASSAGALGGEQFF

v_call: TRBV5-4
clone_size: -
d_call: TRBD1
cdr3_length: 15
j_call: TRBJ2-1
cdr3_nt: TGTGCCAGCAGATTCCGGGACAGGGCTTACAATGAGCAGTTCTTC
cdr3_aa: CASRFRDRAYNEQFF

v_call: TRBV4-2
clone_size: -
d_call: -
cdr3_length: 14
j_call: TRBJ2-2
cdr3_nt: TGTGCCAGCAGCCAAGATCTCAGAATCGGGGAGCTGTTTTTT
cdr3_aa: CASSQDLRIGELFF

v_call: TRBV5-1
clone_size: -
d_call: TRBD2
cdr3_length: 15
j_call: TRBJ2-3
cdr3_nt: TGCGCCAGCAGTTTTGGCGGGGGAAACACAGATACGCAGTATTTT
cdr3_aa: CASSFGGGNTDTQYF

v_call: TRBV7-2
clone_size: -
d_call: TRBD1
cdr3_length: 16
j_call: TRBJ2-2
cdr3_nt: TGTGCCAGCAGCAAGAGGGACAGGGGGCAGTTCGGGGAGCTGTTTTTT
cdr3_aa: CASSKRDRGQFGELFF

v_call: TRBV4-1
clone_size: few
d_call: -
cdr3_length: 17
j_call: TRBJ1-1
cdr3_nt: TGCGCCAGCAGCCACCTTCACCGGGCAGGACCCGGGGCTGAAGCTTTCTTT
cdr3_aa: CASSHLHRAGPGAEAFF

v_call: TRBV9
clone_size: few
d_call: -
cdr3_length: 13
j_call: TRBJ2-7
cdr3_nt: TGTGCCAGCAGCGTAGTCGACGGGTACGAGCAGTACTTC
cdr3_aa: CASSVVDGYEQYF

v_call: TRBV5-4
clone_size: -
d_call: -
cdr3_length: 14
j_call: TRBJ1-2
cdr3_nt: TGTGCCAGCAGCTACCAGACAGGCGACTATGGCTACACCTTC
cdr3_aa: CASSYQTGDYGYTF